The 12 T cell receptor beta chains reported below all come from one sample, sequenced in a study of response to subunit inactivated influenza vaccine. TCRdb reanalysed the RT-PCR reads using MiXCR and keeps one entry per CDR3 protein. The sample consists of hundreds of thousands of distinct CDR3 sequences, 11% of them appearing once. The specimen was PBMCs from blood, collected 40 to 50 days after vaccination. Receptors were obtained from a man aged 45-65 years who received an inactivated influenza vaccine.

The genes are TRBV20-1 and TRBJ2-3; D remains unclear. Trimming left V 5 bases short and J 4 bases short, with 4 bases between. Germline V gene sequence: CDR1 DFQATT, CDR2 SNEGSKA (reference sequence). The length of the CDR3 is 10 residues. The CDR3 region is CSAEADTQYF. The DNA for the CDR3 is TGCAGTGCTGAGGCAGATACGCAGTATTTT.

This clonotype occurred many times. The chain recombines TRBV7-2 with TRBJ2-1, with D perhaps TRBD1 or TRBD2 (6 bases each). The germline V and J ends were trimmed by 1 base and 9 bases, with 13 bases remaining between them. Germline CDR1 and CDR2: SGHTA and FQGNSA. The CDR3 has 14 residues. The CDR3 sequence is CASSLGVEGGEQFF. Here the CDR3 DNA reads TGTGCCAGCAGCTTAGGAGTCGAGGGGGGTGAGCAGTTCTTC.

There are many counts of this clonotype. The CDR3 spells CSARTGVGTEAFF. DNA for the CDR3: TGCAGCGCAAGGACCGGGGTCGGCACTGAAGCTTTCTTT. The V and J genes are TRBV29-1 and TRBJ1-1; no reliable D call. Deletions cut 7 bases from V and 4 bases from J, with 16 bases between. CDR1 SQVTM and CDR2 ANQGSEA come from the germline V gene. The CDR3 runs 13 residues.

V usage is TRBV5-4 and J usage is TRBJ2-7, with TRBD2 matching over 10 bases. CDR1 is SGHNT, CDR2 YYREEE, per germline (reference sequence). The CDR3 contains 15 residues. J gave up 3 bases and V 4 bases, and 7 bases lay outside the gene matches. The CDR3 nucleotides read TGTGCCAGCAGCCCTGGACTAGCGGAAGACTACGAGCAGTACTTC. Its protein is CASSPGLAEDYEQYF. Supplemented by reference TRBV5-4 and TRBJ2-7, the full variable domain reads ETGVTQSPTHLIKTRGQQVTLRCSSQSGHNTVSWYQQALGQGPQFIFQYYREEENGRGNFPPRFSGLQFPNYSSELNVNALELDDSALYLCASSPGLAEDYEQYFGPGTRLTVT.

This clonotype was picked up a small number of times. V and J are TRBV11-1 and TRBJ2-7; maybe TRBD1 (5 bases). Germline loops: CDR1 SGHAT, CDR2 FQDESV (reference sequence). There are 19 residues in the CDR3. The V end was cut by 8 bases, the J end by 0 bases, with 29 bases between. The CDR3, as DNA: TGTGCCAGCTCGGATCCAAGGGGTCCCGGGTACCTTTACTCCTACGAGCAGTACTTC. Translated, it gives CASSDPRGPGYLYSYEQYF.

The chain combines TRBV20-1 with TRBJ2-1; D is uncertain. The length of the CDR3 is 16 residues. V lost 0 bases, J lost 0 bases, and 12 bases lay in between. CDR1 and CDR2 from the germline V gene are DFQATT and SNEGSKA (reference sequence). The CDR3 sequence is CSARDQTPSSYNEQFF. The CDR3 DNA follows: TGCAGTGCTAGAGATCAAACCCCCAGCTCCTACAATGAGCAGTTCTTC.

This clonotype was seen only a few times. V is TRBV12-3 or TRBV12-4 and J is TRBJ1-5; possible D gene TRBD1, 5 bases. This CDR3 spans 15 amino acids. The ends were cut back, 2 bases at V and 2 bases at J, with 10 bases in the middle. CDR3 bases: TGTGCCAGCAGTTTAATGTTACAGGGCAATCAGCCCCAGCATTTT. Its translation: CASSLMLQGNQPQHF.

This chain joins TRBV5-4 and TRBJ2-1, with 13 nucleotides matching TRBD2. V was clipped by 1 base and J by 4 bases; unmatched bases: 17. The CDR3 sequence is 21 residues long. The V gene's germline CDR1 is SGHNT and CDR2 YYREEE (reference sequence). In nucleotides, the CDR3 is TGTGCCAGCAGCTTGACGATAGACCTTTTGGGACTAGCGGGAAGATACAATGAGCAGTTCTTC. Translation gives CASSLTIDLLGLAGRYNEQFF.

This clonotype has at least ten counts. The chain combines TRBV12-3 or TRBV12-4 with TRBJ1-1, with D possibly TRBD1 on 6 matching bases. The CDR3 loop spans 15 amino acids. Trimming took off 1 base at V and 1 base at J, with 10 bases between the two ends. As DNA, the CDR3 is TGTGCCAGCAGTTTAGGTACGGGACAGAACACTGAAGCTTTCTTT. This codes for CASSLGTGQNTEAFF.

This chain connects TRBV20-1 to TRBJ1-2; D is unclear. The CDR3 runs 14 residues. With 3 bases removed from V and 6 bases from J, the gap between germline ends came to 17 bases. Per germline, CDR1 DFQATT and CDR2 SNEGSKA (reference sequence). This CDR3 reads CSASHAFGVDGYTF. DNA of the CDR3: TGCAGTGCTAGCCACGCTTTTGGGGTCGATGGCTACACCTTC.

This clonotype was seen a handful of times. This chain uses TRBV6-1 with TRBJ2-7; D is possibly TRBD1 or TRBD2 (5 bases each). Germline values: CDR1 MNHNS, CDR2 SASEGT. The CDR3 length is 16 residues. The V gene lost 6 bases and the J gene lost 2 bases, with 20 bases spanning the gap. CDR3 DNA sequence: TGTGCCAGCAGATCAGGGACGGAACCCTTAGCCTACGAGCAGTACTTC. Translated, it gives CASRSGTEPLAYEQYF.

J is TRBJ1-1 and V is TRBV14; D uncertain. In germline, CDR1 is SGHDN, CDR2 FVKESK. Trimming took 2 bases from V and 0 from J, leaving 13 bases between them. The CDR3 consists of 16 residues. CDR3 coding DNA: TGTGCCAGCAGCCAATGGCTGGCGCAGGTGAACACTGAAGCTTTCTTT. This gives the protein CASSQWLAQVNTEAFF.